Here is one T cell receptor (beta chain) with its context. The data were taken from a study of OX40 agonist ivuxolimab in advanced cancers. Assay: immunoSEQ multiplex PCR; the TCRdb copy retains only in-frame clones and omits some. The sample shows 75,000 or so clones, roughly 80% of them seen only once. The V end was cut by 2 bases, the J end by 7 bases, with 14 bases between. The CDR3 is 15 residues long. CDR1 and CDR2 from the germline V gene are SGHVS and FNYEAQ. The sample in question was CD4+ or CD8+ T cells sorted from blood, obtained in a trial of the OX40 agonist ivuxolimab. This chain uses TRBV7-6 with TRBJ2-2; D is tentatively TRBD1 or TRBD2 (6 bases each). The sequence derives from an adult with an advanced solid tumor such as melanoma, head and neck, liver or kidney cancer. CDR3 loop: CASSLRTGRDGELFF. CDR3 nucleotide sequence: TGTGCCAGCAGCTTACGTACAGGGCGGGACGGGGAGCTGTTTTTT.